These 32 T cell receptor beta chains were all obtained from the same sample, sequenced in a study of blood T cell repertoires in COVID-19. TCRdb's table, derived via immunoSEQ multiplex PCR, lists solely in-frame clones and lacks some. The data contain under 250,000 clones, around 92% of them singletons. The source material was PBMCs or T cells enriched from blood (not recorded which). The receptors derive from a woman aged 25 to 39 with acute COVID-19.

The V call is TRBV27, the J call TRBJ1-5; D remains ambiguous. Looked up from germline, CDR1 is MNHEY and CDR2 is SMNVEV (reference sequence). Trimming stripped 2 bases from V and 6 bases from J, with 8 bases between. The CDR3 is 13 amino acids. For the CDR3, the DNA is TGTGCCAGCAGTTTAGGTGTACTTCAGCCCCAGCATTTT. It translates to CASSLGVLQPQHF.

This clone has a single count. This rearrangement joins TRBV9 to TRBJ1-1; D may be TRBD1 (6 bases). Germline V lookup: CDR1 SGDLS, CDR2 YYNGEE. CDR3 length: 14 residues. V lost 4 bases and J 8 bases, leaving 18 bases between the germline ends. The CDR3 DNA sequence: TGTGCCAGCAGCCCGGGTGGGGGCAGGCCCGAAGCTTTCTTT. Encoded protein: CASSPGGGRPEAFF. Drawing the rest from reference TRBV9 and TRBJ1-1, the complete variable domain is DSGVTQTPKHLITATGQRVTLRCSPRSGDLSVYWYQQSLDQGLQFLIQYYNGEERAKGNILERFSAQQFPDLHSELNLSSLELGDSALYFCASSPGGGRPEAFFGQGTRLTVV.

This clone has only one observation. J is TRBJ1-1 and V is TRBV4-3, with 9 bases identical to TRBD1. Germline V gene data show CDR1 as LGHNA and CDR2 as YSLEER. The CDR3 extends over 12 amino acids. V shed 1 base, J shed 10 bases, and the junction held 1 base outside the gene matches. The CDR3 reads CASSQGDRAAFF. CDR3 DNA: TGCGCCAGCAGCCAAGGGGACAGGGCAGCTTTCTTT.

This clone was seen a few times. The V gene is TRBV30, the J gene TRBJ1-5; D is ambiguous. CDR1 is GTSNPN, CDR2 SVGIG, per germline (reference sequence). Trimming took 2 bases from V and 4 from J, leaving 9 bases between them. This CDR3 has 13 amino acids. The CDR3 sequence: CAWSPEFNQPQHF. Here the CDR3 DNA reads TGTGCCTGGAGTCCGGAGTTTAATCAGCCCCAGCATTTT.

This clone was counted between two and nine times. The chain couples TRBV19 to TRBJ1-1; the D is unclear. Trimming left V 0 bases short and J 1 base short, with 6 bases between. CDR1 and CDR2 (germline): LNHDA, SQIVND (reference sequence). The CDR3 covers 14 residues. Here the CDR3 DNA reads TGTGCCAGTAGTATAGATGGCACGAACACTGAAGCTTTCTTT. Amino acids: CASSIDGTNTEAFF. Looking up the rest from reference TRBV19 and TRBJ1-1 gives the full variable domain: DGGITQSPKYLFRKEGQNVTLSCEQNLNHDAMYWYRQDPGQGLRLIYYSQIVNDFQKGDIAEGYSVSREKKESFPLTVTSAQKNPTAFYLCASSIDGTNTEAFFGQGTRLTVV.

This clone was detected once. The chain has TRBV13 and TRBJ2-7; D ambiguous. Germline-derived CDR1 and CDR2 are PRHDT and FYEKMQ (reference sequence). The CDR3 spans 14 residues. V was pared by 4 bases and J by 0 bases, with 10 bases between. Here the CDR3 reads CASSYRGSSYEQYF. The CDR3 coding sequence is TGTGCCAGCAGCTATCGCGGTAGCTCCTACGAGCAGTACTTC.

The V and J genes are TRBV5-1 and TRBJ1-1, with 7 bases matching TRBD1. This CDR3 has 13 amino acids. Germline CDR1 is SGHRS and CDR2 is YFSETQ. The trim removed 3 bases at V and 4 bases at J, leaving 3 bases unmatched. DNA for the CDR3: TGCGCCAGCAGCTCCCAGGGGGGCACTGAAGCTTTCTTT. It translates to CASSSQGGTEAFF.

This rearrangement joins TRBV4-3 to TRBJ1-3; D uncertain. Germline V lookup: CDR1 LGHNA, CDR2 YSLEER. Trimming removed 1 base from V and 0 bases from J, with 10 bases in between. The CDR3 is 16 amino acids. The CDR3 bases are TGCGCCAGCAGCCAAGCCCTCGTCCGCTCTGGAAACACCATATATTTT. Translating gives CASSQALVRSGNTIYF.

This clone was counted a single time. The CDR3 coding sequence is TGTGCCAGCAGCCAGAACAGGGAAAAAAACACCTTC. Residues: CASSQNREKNTF. This chain connects TRBV4-2 to TRBJ1-2, with D perhaps matching TRBD1 (6 bases). Germline CDR1 reads LGHNA; CDR2 reads YNFKEQ. The V and J ends lost 3 bases and 12 bases respectively, with 14 bases between them. The CDR3 covers 12 residues.

The chain links TRBV15 to TRBJ1-5, with 7 bases identical to TRBD1. V dropped 1 base and J dropped 6; count of bases not matched to a gene: 3. The germline V gene encodes CDR1 LNHNV and CDR2 YYDKDF (reference sequence). This CDR3 spans 14 amino acids. CDR3 in DNA: TGTGCCACCAGCAGAGTCCAGGGGGGTCAGCCCCAGCATTTT. Translated: CATSRVQGGQPQHF.

V is TRBV2 and J is TRBJ2-7; the D gene is possibly TRBD1 (5 bases). The CDR3 consists of 13 residues. The ends were cut back, 2 bases at V and 4 bases at J, with 9 bases in the middle. The germline V gene has CDR1 SNHLY and CDR2 FYNNEI. Written as DNA, the CDR3 is TGTGCCAGCAGTGAAAACAGGTGGTACGAGCAGTACTTC. Translating gives CASSENRWYEQYF.

The V call is TRBV7-2, the J call TRBJ2-5; 7 nucleotides line up with TRBD1. V was pared by 7 bases and J by 5 bases, with 10 bases of the junction left unmatched. This CDR3 is 14 amino acids long. Germline-derived CDR1 and CDR2 are SGHTA and FQGNSA. In DNA form, the CDR3 reads TGTGCCAGCAACCAAGGACAGGTCGTGGAGACCCAGTACTTC. This translates into CASNQGQVVETQYF.

The chain couples TRBV19 to TRBJ1-2; 10 nucleotides align to TRBD1. Germline assignment: CDR1 LNHDA and CDR2 SQIVND (reference sequence). The ends lost 4 bases at V and 8 bases at J; junction bases unmatched: 10. The CDR3 loop spans 15 amino acids. The CDR3, as DNA: TGTGCCAGTAGTACAGACAGGGGGCGGATTCGAGGCTACACCTTC. It specifies CASSTDRGRIRGYTF.

The rearrangement links TRBV4-3 to TRBJ1-2, with 7 bases that match TRBD1. V lost 0 bases, J lost 8 bases, and 12 bases stayed unmatched. CDR1 and CDR2 (germline): LGHNA, YSLEER. The CDR3 consists of 16 residues. DNA for the CDR3: TGCGCCAGCAGCCAAGATCGGGGACAGCAAAGGTGGGGCTACACCTTC. Translation: CASSQDRGQQRWGYTF.

V gene TRBV30 combines with J gene TRBJ1-1; 10 bases are a match to TRBD1. Trimming removed 3 bases from V and 5 bases from J; junction bases left unmatched: 9. The CDR3 is 15 residues long. Germline CDR1 reads GTSNPN; CDR2 reads SVGIG (reference sequence). CDR3 sequence (DNA): TGTGCCTGGAGCATTCCGGGACAGGGGAAAACTGAAGCTTTCTTT. Translation: CAWSIPGQGKTEAFF.

This chain links TRBV5-1 with TRBJ1-3; a possible D gene is TRBD1 (5 bases). The germline CDR1 and CDR2 sequences are SGHRS and YFSETQ. The CDR3 is made up of 22 amino acids. The ends were cut back, 1 base at V and 0 bases at J, with 29 bases in the middle. This CDR3 is CASSLMQASGVNTGVSGNTIYF. The CDR3 nucleotides are TGCGCCAGCAGCTTGATGCAAGCTTCTGGGGTGAACACAGGAGTCTCTGGAAACACCATATATTTT.

The gene calls are TRBV4-1 and TRBJ1-4; no clear D gene. The CDR3 length is 14 residues. Germline loops: CDR1 MGHRA, CDR2 YSYEKL. Between the trimmed V and J ends, which lost 2 bases and 3 bases, there was a span of 7 bases. The CDR3 nucleotides read TGCGCCAGCAGCCAAATTACGGCTAATGAAAAACTGTTTTTT. It yields the protein CASSQITANEKLFF.

This chain uses TRBV15 with TRBJ2-3; 8 bases map to TRBD2. J lost 1 base, V lost 1 base, and 4 bases had no gene match. The CDR3 runs to 16 residues. Germline V CDR1 and CDR2: LNHNV, YYDKDF (reference sequence). CDR3 bases: TGTGCCACCAGCAGAGTCTATAGCGGGGGCACAGATACGCAGTATTTT. This translates into CATSRVYSGGTDTQYF.

The V gene is TRBV6-1, the J gene TRBJ2-7; possibly TRBD1 for D (5 bases). This CDR3 spans 15 amino acids. Trimming left V 0 bases short and J 4 bases short, with 13 bases between. Per the germline V gene, CDR1 is MNHNS and CDR2 is SASEGT. CDR3 nucleotide sequence: TGTGCCAGCAGTGAAGCGTGGCAGGGTGGATACGAGCAGTACTTC. Encoded protein: CASSEAWQGGYEQYF.

The chain recombines TRBV7-2 with TRBJ2-5; 9 bases map to TRBD2. V lost 0 bases and J lost 5; bases outside the gene matches: 4. Germline V lookup: CDR1 SGHTA, CDR2 FQGNSA. The CDR3 totals 15 residues. The CDR3 coding sequence is TGTGCCAGCAGCTTAGCTGGAAGCGGGGGGGAGACCCAGTACTTC. Its translation is CASSLAGSGGETQYF. The full variable domain, in which reference TRBV7-2 and TRBJ2-5 provide the parts outside the CDR3, is GAGVSQSPSNKVTEKGKDVELRCDPISGHTALYWYRQSLGQGLEFLIYFQGNSAPDKSGLPSDRFSAERTGGSVSTLTIQRTQQEDSAVYLCASSLAGSGGETQYFGPGTRLLVL.

This clone was counted a single time. V is TRBV28 and J is TRBJ1-2, with D possibly TRBD1 on 6 matching bases. V lost 3 bases to trimming and J lost 4 bases, with 12 bases between them. This CDR3 is 14 amino acids long. The germline V gene encodes CDR1 MDHEN and CDR2 SYDVKM. The DNA of the CDR3 is TGTGCCAGCAGTTTTTCTCAGGGGAGCTATGGCTACACCTTC. It encodes CASSFSQGSYGYTF.

The chain joins TRBV7-6 to TRBJ1-1; tentatively, D is TRBD1 (6 bases). V was cut by 1 base and J by 0 bases, with 12 bases left in between. This CDR3 is built from 16 residues. Germline CDR1 reads SGHVS; CDR2 reads FNYEAQ. The CDR3 nucleotides read TGTGCCAGCAGCTTAGTAGTGGGGGGGCTGAACACTGAAGCTTTCTTT. Translating gives CASSLVVGGLNTEAFF.

The chain has TRBV7-2 and TRBJ1-2; D is ambiguous. The CDR3 covers 13 residues. Trimming left V 1 base short and J 5 bases short, with 8 bases between. Germline values: CDR1 SGHTA, CDR2 FQGNSA. The CDR3, as DNA: TGTGCCAGCAGCTTAGATCTACCTTATGGCTACACCTTC. Encoded protein: CASSLDLPYGYTF.

This sequence joins TRBV6-2 or TRBV6-3 and TRBJ2-3; the match to TRBD2 covers 7 bases. The CDR3 runs 16 residues. CDR1 and CDR2 (germline): MNHEY, SVGEGT. The trim removed 5 bases at V and 6 bases at J, leaving 14 bases unmatched. CDR3 in amino acids: CASSQPLAGLGDTQYF. The DNA of the CDR3 is TGTGCCAGCAGTCAACCTTTAGCGGGCCTCGGGGATACGCAGTATTTT.

CDR3 nucleotides: TGTGCCAGTAGTATGCGGAGGGGGGAGCTGTTTTTT. Translated: CASSMRRGELFF. The chain joins TRBV19 to TRBJ2-2; TRBD2 might be the D (5 bases). CDR3 length: 12 residues. Germline CDR1 LNHDA, CDR2 SQIVND (reference sequence). V gave up 3 bases and J gave up 8 bases, with 7 bases separating them.

The chain uses TRBV21-1 and TRBJ1-5. TRBV21-1 is designated a pseudogene. The CDR3 covers 15 residues. As DNA, the CDR3 is TGTGCCAGCAGCAAATGGGGGGAATCCAATCAGCCCCAGCATTTT. Its protein is CASSKWGESNQPQHF.

The chain carries TRBV30 and TRBJ1-3; D remains ambiguous. CDR3 length: 13 amino acids. Looked up from germline, CDR1 is GTSNPN and CDR2 is SVGIG (reference sequence). Trimming left V 4 bases short and J 3 bases short, with 10 bases between. Here the CDR3 DNA reads TGTGCCTGGAACATCGGGTTTGGAAACACCATATATTTT. Encoded protein: CAWNIGFGNTIYF. Supplemented by reference TRBV30 and TRBJ1-3, the full variable domain reads SQTIHQWPATLVQPVGSPLSLECTVEGTSNPNLYWYRQAAGRGLQLLFYSVGIGQISSEVPQNLSASRPQDRQFILSSKKLLLSDSGFYLCAWNIGFGNTIYFGEGSWLTVV.

A few counts support this clone. The V gene is TRBV5-4, the J gene TRBJ1-6; 9 nucleotides agree with TRBD1. CDR1 is SGHNT, CDR2 YYREEE, per germline (reference sequence). V lost 4 bases to trimming and J lost 10 bases; unmatched junction nucleotides: 3. There are 13 residues in the CDR3. CDR3 protein: CASSAGTGSPLHF. The CDR3 DNA sequence: TGTGCCAGCAGCGCCGGGACAGGGTCACCCCTCCACTTT.

The V call is TRBV25-1, the J call TRBJ1-6, with TRBD1 matching over 8 bases. There are 15 residues in the CDR3. The V segment lost 4 bases and the J segment 6 bases; nucleotides outside the gene matches: 5. Germline loops: CDR1 MGHDK, CDR2 SYGVNS. The CDR3 loop is CASSGRQGLNSPLHF. In nucleotides, the CDR3 is TGTGCCAGCAGTGGCAGACAGGGGCTTAATTCACCCCTCCACTTT.

The chain links TRBV5-1 to TRBJ2-3; TRBD2 matches 9 bases. Germline V gene lookup returns CDR1 SGHRS and CDR2 YFSETQ. The ends lost 0 bases at V and 0 bases at J; junction bases unmatched: 2. This CDR3 is built from 16 residues. In nucleotides, the CDR3 is TGCGCCAGCAGCTTGGATAGCGGGGGTAGCACAGATACGCAGTATTTT. Translated: CASSLDSGGSTDTQYF.

This chain connects TRBV11-2 to TRBJ1-2; D remains unclear. The CDR3 has 16 amino acids. Trimming shortened V by 5 bases and J by 4 bases, and 20 bases separated the two germline ends. The germline gives CDR1 SGHAT, CDR2 FQNNGV. CDR3 nucleotide sequence: TGTGCCAGCAGCCCCGGTCAGGCCGGGGATCCCTATGGCTACACCTTC. Residues: CASSPGQAGDPYGYTF.

The J gene is TRBJ1-4, the V gene TRBV11-2, with D maybe TRBD1 (6 bases). Germline CDR1 is SGHAT and CDR2 is FQNNGV. With 7 bases removed from V and 4 bases from J, the gap between germline ends came to 16 bases. The CDR3 loop spans 15 amino acids. The CDR3 here is CASTLAGTHNEKLFF. CDR3 nucleotide sequence: TGTGCCAGCACCCTCGCCGGGACACATAATGAAAAACTGTTTTTT.